This T cell receptor beta chain is drawn from a study of blood T cells in healthy people across ages. Study results and caveats: Older individuals had lower TCR beta diversity per million T cells (the decline was roughly linear). Strong correlation was found linking TCR beta diversity to naive T cell percentage.

The second PCR ran roughly 6 to 12 cycles with a sample-barcoded 5' primer and J-beta primers. TCRdb reprocessed the 5' RACE reads with MiXCR, giving one entry per CDR3 protein. This sample yields 1,500,000 or so distinct CDR3 sequences, of which 40% to 45% are seen a single time; about 3.8% belongs to the top ten. Notes on this clonotype: The antigen is not known.

All donors came from Russia, were Caucasian and healthy, and spanned ages roughly 6 to 95. This CDR3 is built from 12 residues. V lost 6 bases to trimming and J lost 7 bases, with 12 bases between them. Germline V lookup: CDR1 SGHDN, CDR2 FVKESK. What was sequenced was blood. The receptor was derived from a young woman in good health. This sequence joins TRBV14 and TRBJ1-1; D is undetermined. The CDR3 bases are TGTGCCAGCAGACCGCTTAGCGATGAAGCTTTCTTT. Translation gives CASRPLSDEAFF.